The rows below give T cell receptor beta chains drawn from one sample of a study of blood T cell repertoires in COVID-19. Measured with immunoSEQ multiplex PCR; TCRdb has only the in-frame clones, and not every one. The table includes approximately 180,000 clones, almost 80% detected once. The sequenced sample consisted of PBMCs or T cells enriched from blood (not recorded which). The receptor set was obtained from a woman between 45 and 60 years old who had recovered from COVID-19. CDR3s include the opening cysteine and the closing phenylalanine or tryptophan. Fields, in order: V gene, J gene, CDR3 protein.

TRBV18,TRBJ2-3,CATSFSSISGQSTDTQYF
TRBV28,TRBJ2-7,CASSLSAGASSYEQYF
TRBV6-5,TRBJ1-1,CASSYGRGVSTEAFF
TRBV29-1,TRBJ2-1,CSVEDRDRGQNEQFF
TRBV28,TRBJ2-1,CASRQAGPYNEQFF
TRBV7-7,TRBJ2-1,CAINNRLAGYNEQFF
TRBV11-3,TRBJ2-2,CASSPWTSGNTGELFF
TRBV4-2,TRBJ1-2,CASSQDLDRDGYTF
TRBV21-1,TRBJ2-2,CASSRLWELFF
TRBV11-2,TRBJ2-7,CASSLDHHSSYEQYF
TRBV6-5,TRBJ1-5,CASSMRDSLNQPQHF
TRBV19,TRBJ1-6,CASSWGTGTESPLHF
TRBV19,TRBJ1-5,CASSTLGTALQPQHF
TRBV7-2,TRBJ1-2,CASSTGTGGKINYGYTF
TRBV6-5,TRBJ2-7,CASNPSGGVYEQYF
TRBV11-2,TRBJ2-1,CASSSGTSPEQFF
TRBV24-1,TRBJ2-1,CATSDSGRSSGTYFSSYNEQFF
TRBV5-1,TRBJ2-3,CASSVTGTSGVSSTDTQYF
TRBV11-1,TRBJ1-1,CASSPSGQLNTEAFF
TRBV11-3,TRBJ2-1,CASSRDFEQFF
TRBV5-1,TRBJ2-3,CASSSTWKGQPELHTQYF
TRBV10-2,TRBJ2-1,CASSALAGVLNEQFF
TRBV2,TRBJ1-1,CASSATGEMVMNTEAFF
TRBV6-6,TRBJ1-5,CASRLGQGGQPQHF
TRBV3-1/TRBV3-2,TRBJ1-6,CASSQERGHYHF
TRBV5-1,TRBJ2-3,CASSTNTDTQYF
TRBV19,TRBJ2-6,CASRASGANVLTF
TRBV6-2/TRBV6-3,TRBJ1-2,CASSRTRQPLSYTF
TRBV7-9,TRBJ2-3,CASSPPGLGTGATDTQYF
TRBV14,TRBJ1-4,CASSSDIYGHEKLFF
TRBV3-1/TRBV3-2,TRBJ1-3,CASSLEGRFTIYF
TRBV19,TRBJ2-4,CASSMGTGRPKNIQYF
TRBV5-1,TRBJ1-1,CASNPSLGTPKNTEAFF
TRBV7-3,TRBJ2-3,CASSLGRTPTDTQYF
TRBV7-2,TRBJ2-7,CASSLPGGEQYF
TRBV5-4,TRBJ2-7,CASSLPGTGAYEQYF
TRBV12-5,TRBJ1-6,CASGPDRGSYNSPLHF
TRBV6-5,TRBJ1-1,CASRKQGRGSEAFF
TRBV18,TRBJ1-4,CASSSGGREKLFF
TRBV28,TRBJ1-2,CASSLRAGLTYGYTF
TRBV5-1,TRBJ2-7,CASTPMDSGSEQYF
TRBV3-1/TRBV3-2,TRBJ1-2,CASSQADRGNGYTF
TRBV7-6,TRBJ2-1,CASSLGLAGGNEQFF
TRBV27,TRBJ1-1,CASSLSAGRTEAFF
TRBV5-1,TRBJ1-1,CASNLGGNTEAFF
TRBV7-6,TRBJ2-3,CASTSFGGTDTQYF
TRBV28,TRBJ1-5,CASSLQGAGNQPQHF
TRBV6-2/TRBV6-3,TRBJ2-5,CASSYTQREEVRETQYF
TRBV11-2,TRBJ2-5,CASSQRTGVETQYF
TRBV5-4,TRBJ2-1,CASSSGTSDYNEQFF
TRBV24-1,TRBJ2-2,CATSDLGQGSNTGELFF
TRBV18,TRBJ2-5,CASSRRTSGAVQETQYF
TRBV2,TRBJ1-2,CASSEENVAGQGYTF